This T cell receptor (beta chain) was sequenced in a study of blood T cell repertoires in COVID-19. Study details: Nucleic acid was either cDNA or gDNA, and it came from T cells, B-cell-depleted T cells, or PBMCs.

This clone occurred a few times. In the original processing: From reference gene primer amplification, estimates of nucleated cell counts were derived. The assay was immunoSEQ multiplex PCR, and TCRdb's table has in-frame clones only and misses some. The D gene and trimming were derived from the DNA, and the V and J assignments and clone size from that table. The data contain about 82,000 clones, approximately 90% of them singletons. Germline V lookup: CDR1 LGHDT, CDR2 YNNKEL (reference sequence). This CDR3 comprises 13 residues. V was clipped by 6 bases and J by 8 bases, with 16 bases between them. Cohort placement rested on clinical history that participants reported themselves.

This clonotype originated in a woman in her 50s with acute COVID-19. Source material: PBMCs or T cells enriched from blood (not recorded which). The chain joins TRBV3-1 (or the pseudogene TRBV3-2) to TRBJ1-2, with D hard to call. CDR3 sequence reads: CASSRGGQKGYTF. CDR3 nucleotides: TGTGCCAGCAGTCGCGGCGGGCAGAAAGGCTACACCTTC.